This entry describes one T cell receptor (beta chain). Profiling relied on immunoSEQ multiplex PCR, and the TCRdb table lists in-frame clones only, not all of them. The data show 200,000 or so clones, with just over 70% seen just once and 5.5% to 6% held by the top ten. This entry comes from a study of cytotoxic CD8 clonotypes in ibrutinib-treated CLL. Cryopreserved PBMCs were the source of about 2.2 micrograms of genomic DNA, which went to TCR beta libraries. CDR3 length: 15 residues. V was pared by 4 bases and J by 1 base, with 10 bases between. Germline V CDR1 and CDR2: LGHNA, YSLEER. This sequence was found in a human donor with chronic lymphocytic leukemia. This specimen consisted of PBMCs, obtained after 12 months of ibrutinib treatment. The chain uses TRBV4-3 and TRBJ2-2, with no clear D. CDR3 nucleotide sequence: TGCGCCAGCAGCCCCCACCCAGGGAACACCGGGGAGCTGTTTTTT. It translates to CASSPHPGNTGELFF.